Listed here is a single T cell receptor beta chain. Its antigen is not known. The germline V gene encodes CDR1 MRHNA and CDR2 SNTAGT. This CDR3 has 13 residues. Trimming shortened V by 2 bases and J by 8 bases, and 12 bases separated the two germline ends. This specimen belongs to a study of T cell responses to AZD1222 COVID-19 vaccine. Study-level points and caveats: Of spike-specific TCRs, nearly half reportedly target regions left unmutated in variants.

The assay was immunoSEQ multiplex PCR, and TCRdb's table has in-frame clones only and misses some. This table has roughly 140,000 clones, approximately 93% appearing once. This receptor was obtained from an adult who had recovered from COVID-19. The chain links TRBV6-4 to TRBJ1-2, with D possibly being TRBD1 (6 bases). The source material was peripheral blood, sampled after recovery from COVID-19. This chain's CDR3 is CASSDNRGLGYTF. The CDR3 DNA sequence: TGTGCCAGCAGTGACAATCGGGGGCTCGGCTACACCTTC.